This TCR beta chain was identified in a study of response to subunit inactivated influenza vaccine. Whole-study findings and limits: Authors suggested each seasonal flu vaccination may recruit only limited numbers of new T cells.

MiXCR was run by TCRdb on the RT-PCR reads, yielding one entry per CDR3 protein. The repertoire consists of about 700,000 distinct CDR3 sequences, with 14% occurring once and the leading ten covering 7.6%. This clonotype was seen a few times. Its matching antigen is unknown. The CDR3 is 16 amino acids. The germline CDR1 and CDR2 sequences are DFQATT and SNEGSKA (reference sequence). The V segment lost 3 bases and the J segment 0 bases; nucleotides outside the gene matches: 8. The TCR was taken from a man aged 50 to 60 who received an inactivated influenza vaccine. The sequenced sample was PBMCs from blood, obtained 14 to 15 days before vaccination. This chain joins TRBV20-1 and TRBJ2-1, with 7 positions matching TRBD1. CDR3 amino acids: CSASISRGRSYNEQFF. The CDR3 region has the DNA TGCAGTGCTAGTATTTCTAGGGGGCGCTCCTACAATGAGCAGTTCTTC.